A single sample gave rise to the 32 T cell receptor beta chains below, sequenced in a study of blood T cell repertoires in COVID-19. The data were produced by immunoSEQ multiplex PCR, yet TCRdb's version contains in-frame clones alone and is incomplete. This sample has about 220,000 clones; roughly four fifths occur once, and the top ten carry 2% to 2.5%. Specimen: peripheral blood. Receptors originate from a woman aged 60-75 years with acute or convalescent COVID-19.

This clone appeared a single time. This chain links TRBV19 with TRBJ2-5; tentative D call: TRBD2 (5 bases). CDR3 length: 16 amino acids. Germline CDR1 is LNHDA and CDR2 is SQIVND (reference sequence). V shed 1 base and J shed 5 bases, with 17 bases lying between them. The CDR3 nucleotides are TGTGCCAGTAGTATAGGCACGGGCACGTCGGGGGAGACCCAGTACTTC. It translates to CASSIGTGTSGETQYF.

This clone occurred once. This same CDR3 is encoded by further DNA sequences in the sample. The CDR3 DNA is TGTGCCTGGAGTGTACTAGATACGCAGTATTTT. It codes for CAWSVLDTQYF. The chain combines TRBV30 with TRBJ2-3; D is undetermined. CDR1 is GTSNPN and CDR2 is SVGIG in the germline V gene (reference sequence). Trimming shortened V by 0 bases and J by 5 bases, and 3 bases separated the two germline ends. The CDR3 is 11 residues long.

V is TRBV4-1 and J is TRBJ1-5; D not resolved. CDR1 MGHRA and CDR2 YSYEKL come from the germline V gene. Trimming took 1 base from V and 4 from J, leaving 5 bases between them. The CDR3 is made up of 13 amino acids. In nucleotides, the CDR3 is TGCGCCAGCAGCCAAGTCGAGAATCAGCCCCAGCATTTT. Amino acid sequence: CASSQVENQPQHF.

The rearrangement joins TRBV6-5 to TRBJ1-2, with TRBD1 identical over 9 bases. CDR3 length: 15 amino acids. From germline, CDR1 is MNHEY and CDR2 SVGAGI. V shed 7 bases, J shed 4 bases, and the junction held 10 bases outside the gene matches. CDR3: CASTLIQGAGYGYTF. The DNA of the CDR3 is TGTGCCAGCACACTCATACAGGGGGCCGGCTATGGCTACACCTTC.

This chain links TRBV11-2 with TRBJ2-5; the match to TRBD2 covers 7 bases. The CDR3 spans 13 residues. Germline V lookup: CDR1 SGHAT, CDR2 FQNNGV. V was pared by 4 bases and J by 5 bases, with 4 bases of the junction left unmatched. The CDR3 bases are TGTGCCAGCAGCTCCTCCGGGGGGGAGACCCAGTACTTC. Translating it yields CASSSSGGETQYF.

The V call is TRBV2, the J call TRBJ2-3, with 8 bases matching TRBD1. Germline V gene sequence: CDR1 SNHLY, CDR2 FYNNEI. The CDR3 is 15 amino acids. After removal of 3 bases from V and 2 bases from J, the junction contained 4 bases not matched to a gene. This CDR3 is CASSDRRGPTDTQYF. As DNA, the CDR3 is TGTGCCAGCAGTGACCGCAGGGGGCCCACAGATACGCAGTATTTT.

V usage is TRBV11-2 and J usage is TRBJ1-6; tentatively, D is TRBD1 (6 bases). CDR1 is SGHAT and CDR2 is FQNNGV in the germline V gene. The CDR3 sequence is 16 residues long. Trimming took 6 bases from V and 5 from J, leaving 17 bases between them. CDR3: CASRSTGLNHNSPLHF. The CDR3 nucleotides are TGTGCCAGCAGAAGTACAGGGCTTAACCATAATTCACCCCTCCACTTT.

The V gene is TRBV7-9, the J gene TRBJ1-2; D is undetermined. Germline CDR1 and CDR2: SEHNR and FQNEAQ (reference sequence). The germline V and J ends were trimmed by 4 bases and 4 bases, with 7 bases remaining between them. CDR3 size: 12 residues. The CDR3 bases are TGTGCCAGCAGCTCTTTGTCCTATGGCTACACCTTC. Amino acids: CASSSLSYGYTF.

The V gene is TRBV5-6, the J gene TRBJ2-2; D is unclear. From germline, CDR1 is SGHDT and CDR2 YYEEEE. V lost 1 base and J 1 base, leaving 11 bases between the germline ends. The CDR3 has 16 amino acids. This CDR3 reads CASSLRPLLNTGELFF. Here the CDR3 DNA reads TGTGCCAGCAGCTTGAGGCCACTATTGAACACCGGGGAGCTGTTTTTT.

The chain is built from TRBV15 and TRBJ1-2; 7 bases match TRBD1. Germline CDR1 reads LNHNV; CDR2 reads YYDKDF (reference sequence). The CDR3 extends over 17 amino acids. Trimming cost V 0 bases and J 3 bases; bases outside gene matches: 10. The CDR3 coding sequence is TGTGCCACCAGCAGAGATCTCCGACAGGGTTATTACTATGGCTACACCTTC. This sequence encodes CATSRDLRQGYYYGYTF.

This CDR3 reads CASSGYGTVYEQYF. For the CDR3, the DNA is TGTGCCAGCAGTGGATACGGGACAGTTTACGAGCAGTACTTC. The genes are TRBV6-2 or TRBV6-3 and TRBJ2-7; TRBD1 aligns across 7 bases. J gave up 4 bases and V 5 bases, and 8 bases lay outside the gene matches. Per germline, CDR1 MNHEY and CDR2 SVGEGT. The CDR3 is 14 amino acids.

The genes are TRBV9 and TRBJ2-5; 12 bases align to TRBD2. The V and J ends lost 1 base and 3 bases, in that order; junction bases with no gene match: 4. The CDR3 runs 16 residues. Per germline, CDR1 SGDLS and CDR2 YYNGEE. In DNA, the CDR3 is TGTGCCAGCAGCGTATCGCCTAGCGGGGGGGAAGAGACCCAGTACTTC. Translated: CASSVSPSGGEETQYF.

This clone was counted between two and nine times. CDR3 bases: TGTGCCAGCAGTAAACAGAACCGTAATGAAAAACTGTTTTTT. Residues: CASSKQNRNEKLFF. The chain joins TRBV28 to TRBJ1-4; D is uncertain. The ends were cut back, 5 bases at V and 4 bases at J, with 11 bases in the middle. There are 14 residues in the CDR3. Germline loops: CDR1 MDHEN, CDR2 SYDVKM. The whole variable domain, remainder taken from reference TRBV28 and TRBJ1-4, is DVKVTQSSRYLVKRTGEKVFLECVQDMDHENMFWYRQDPGLGLRLIYFSYDVKMKEKGDIPEGYSVSREKKERFSLILESASTNQTSMYLCASSKQNRNEKLFFGSGTQLSVL.

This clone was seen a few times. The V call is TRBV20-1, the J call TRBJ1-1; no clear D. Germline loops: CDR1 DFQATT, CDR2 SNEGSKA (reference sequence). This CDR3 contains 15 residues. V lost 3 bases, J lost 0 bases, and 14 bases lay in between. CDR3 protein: CSASMSGGLNTEAFF. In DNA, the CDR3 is TGCAGTGCTAGTATGTCCGGCGGATTGAACACTGAAGCTTTCTTT.

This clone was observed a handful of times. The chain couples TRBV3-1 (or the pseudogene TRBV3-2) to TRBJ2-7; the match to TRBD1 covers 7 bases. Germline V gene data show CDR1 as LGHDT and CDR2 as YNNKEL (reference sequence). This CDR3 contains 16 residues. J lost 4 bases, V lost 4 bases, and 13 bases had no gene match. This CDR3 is CASSLKKGAGLYEQYF. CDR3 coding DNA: TGTGCCAGCAGCCTGAAGAAGGGGGCAGGGCTGTACGAGCAGTACTTC.

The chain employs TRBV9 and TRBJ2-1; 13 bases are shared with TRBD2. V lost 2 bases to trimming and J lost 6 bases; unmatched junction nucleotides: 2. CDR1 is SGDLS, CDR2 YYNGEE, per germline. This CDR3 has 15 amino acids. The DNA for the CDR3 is TGTGCCAGCAGCGTGGGACTAGCGGGGACCAATGAGCAGTTCTTC. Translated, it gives CASSVGLAGTNEQFF.

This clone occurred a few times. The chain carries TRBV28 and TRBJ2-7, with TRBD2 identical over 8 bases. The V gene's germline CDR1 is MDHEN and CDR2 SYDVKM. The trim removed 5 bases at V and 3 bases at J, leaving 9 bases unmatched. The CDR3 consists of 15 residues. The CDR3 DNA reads TGTGCCAGCAGTCCGACGTTAGCGGGGAACTACGAGCAGTACTTC. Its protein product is CASSPTLAGNYEQYF.

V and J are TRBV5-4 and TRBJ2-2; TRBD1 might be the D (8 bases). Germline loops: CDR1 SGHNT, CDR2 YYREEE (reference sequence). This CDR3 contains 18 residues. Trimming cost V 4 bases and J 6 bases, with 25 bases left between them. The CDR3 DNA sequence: TGTGCCAGCAGCAGTGGACAGGGACTATCGACTAGGGCCGGGGAGCTGTTTTTT. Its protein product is CASSSGQGLSTRAGELFF.

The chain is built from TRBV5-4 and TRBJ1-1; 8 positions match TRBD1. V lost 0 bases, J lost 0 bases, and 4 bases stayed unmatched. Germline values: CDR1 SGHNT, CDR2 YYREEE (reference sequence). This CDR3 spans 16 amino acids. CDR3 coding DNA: TGTGCCAGCAGCTTGGGGCAGGGGGCTTTGAACACTGAAGCTTTCTTT. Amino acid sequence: CASSLGQGALNTEAFF.

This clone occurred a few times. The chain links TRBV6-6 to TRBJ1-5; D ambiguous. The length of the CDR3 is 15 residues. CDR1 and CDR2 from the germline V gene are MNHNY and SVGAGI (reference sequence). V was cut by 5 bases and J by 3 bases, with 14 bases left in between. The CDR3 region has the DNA TGTGCCAGCAGTCCTGCTCGGGGTAACAATCAGCCCCAGCATTTT. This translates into CASSPARGNNQPQHF.

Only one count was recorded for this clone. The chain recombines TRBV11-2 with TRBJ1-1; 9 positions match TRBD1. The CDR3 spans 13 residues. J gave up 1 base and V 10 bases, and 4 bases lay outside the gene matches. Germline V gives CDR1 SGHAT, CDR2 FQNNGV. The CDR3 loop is CATDRGENTEAFF. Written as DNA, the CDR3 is TGTGCCACCGACAGGGGGGAGAACACTGAAGCTTTCTTT. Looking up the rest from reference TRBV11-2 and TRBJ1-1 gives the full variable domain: EAGVAQSPRYKIIEKRQSVAFWCNPISGHATLYWYQQILGQGPKLLIQFQNNGVVDDSQLPKDRFSAERLKGVDSTLKIQPAKLEDSAVYLCATDRGENTEAFFGQGTRLTVV.

CDR3 residues: CASRRDTYEQYF. As DNA, the CDR3 is TGTGCCAGCAGACGTGACACCTACGAGCAGTACTTC. The genes are TRBV6-6 and TRBJ2-7; D remains unclear. This CDR3 has 12 amino acids. V was clipped by 6 bases and J by 2 bases, with 8 bases between them. Germline V gives CDR1 MNHNY, CDR2 SVGAGI (reference sequence).

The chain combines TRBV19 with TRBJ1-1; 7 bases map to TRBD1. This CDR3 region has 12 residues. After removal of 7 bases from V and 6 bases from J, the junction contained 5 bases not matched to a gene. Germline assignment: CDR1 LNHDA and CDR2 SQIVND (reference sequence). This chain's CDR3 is CASKGAAPEAFF. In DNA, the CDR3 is TGTGCCAGTAAGGGGGCAGCCCCTGAAGCTTTCTTT.

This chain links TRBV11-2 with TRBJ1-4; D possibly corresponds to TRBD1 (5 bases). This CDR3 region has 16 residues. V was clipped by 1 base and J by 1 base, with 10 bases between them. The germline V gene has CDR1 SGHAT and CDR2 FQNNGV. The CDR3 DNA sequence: TGTGCCAGCAGCTTAGCGGGGGTACGAACTAATGAAAAACTGTTTTTT. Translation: CASSLAGVRTNEKLFF. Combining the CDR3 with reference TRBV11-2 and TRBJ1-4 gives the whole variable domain EAGVAQSPRYKIIEKRQSVAFWCNPISGHATLYWYQQILGQGPKLLIQFQNNGVVDDSQLPKDRFSAERLKGVDSTLKIQPAKLEDSAVYLCASSLAGVRTNEKLFFGSGTQLSVL.

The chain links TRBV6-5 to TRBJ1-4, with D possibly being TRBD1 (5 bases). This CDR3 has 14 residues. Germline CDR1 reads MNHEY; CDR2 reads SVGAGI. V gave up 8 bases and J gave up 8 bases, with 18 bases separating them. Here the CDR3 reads CASQPGQGGEKLFF. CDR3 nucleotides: TGTGCCAGCCAACCGGGGCAGGGAGGGGAAAAACTGTTTTTT.

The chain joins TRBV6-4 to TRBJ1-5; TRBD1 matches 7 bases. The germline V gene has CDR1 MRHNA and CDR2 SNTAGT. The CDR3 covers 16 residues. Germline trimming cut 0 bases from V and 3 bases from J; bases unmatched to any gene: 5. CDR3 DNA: TGTGCCAGCAGTGACTCTGACAGGGTGAACAATCAGCCCCAGCATTTT. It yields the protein CASSDSDRVNNQPQHF.

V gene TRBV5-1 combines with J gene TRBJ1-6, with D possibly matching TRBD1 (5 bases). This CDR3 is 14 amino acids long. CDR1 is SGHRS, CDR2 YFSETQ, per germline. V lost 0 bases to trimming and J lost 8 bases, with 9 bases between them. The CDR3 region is CASSLGRVDSPLHF. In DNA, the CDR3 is TGCGCCAGCAGCTTGGGCAGGGTAGATTCACCCCTCCACTTT. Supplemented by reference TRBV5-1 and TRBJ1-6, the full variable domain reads KAGVTQTPRYLIKTRGQQVTLSCSPISGHRSVSWYQQTPGQGLQFLFEYFSETQRNKGNFPGRFSGRQFSNSRSEMNVSTLELGDSALYLCASSLGRVDSPLHFGNGTRLTVT.

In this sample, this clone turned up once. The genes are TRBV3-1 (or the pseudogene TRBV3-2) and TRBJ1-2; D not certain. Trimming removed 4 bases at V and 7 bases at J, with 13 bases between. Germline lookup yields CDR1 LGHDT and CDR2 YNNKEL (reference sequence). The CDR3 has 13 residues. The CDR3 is CASSLSAPSGYTF. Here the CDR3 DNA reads TGTGCCAGCAGCCTCTCTGCTCCCAGTGGCTACACCTTC.

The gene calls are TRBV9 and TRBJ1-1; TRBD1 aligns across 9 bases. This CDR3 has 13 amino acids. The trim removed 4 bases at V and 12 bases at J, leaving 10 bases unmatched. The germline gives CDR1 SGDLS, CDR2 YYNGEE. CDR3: CASSPGQGFLTFF. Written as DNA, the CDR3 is TGTGCCAGCAGCCCGGGACAGGGTTTTTTAACTTTCTTT.

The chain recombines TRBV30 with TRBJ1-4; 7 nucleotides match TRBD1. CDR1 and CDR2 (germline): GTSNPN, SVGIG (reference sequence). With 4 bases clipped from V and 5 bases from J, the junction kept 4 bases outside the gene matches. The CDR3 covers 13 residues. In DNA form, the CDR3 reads TGTGCCTGGATGGGACAGCCAAATGAAAAACTGTTTTTT. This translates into CAWMGQPNEKLFF.

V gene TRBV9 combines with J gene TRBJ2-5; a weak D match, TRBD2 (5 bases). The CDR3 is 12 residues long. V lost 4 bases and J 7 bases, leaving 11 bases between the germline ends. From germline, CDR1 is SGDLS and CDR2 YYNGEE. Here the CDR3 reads CASSFPRGTQYF. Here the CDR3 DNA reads TGTGCCAGCAGCTTCCCCCGGGGGACCCAGTACTTC.

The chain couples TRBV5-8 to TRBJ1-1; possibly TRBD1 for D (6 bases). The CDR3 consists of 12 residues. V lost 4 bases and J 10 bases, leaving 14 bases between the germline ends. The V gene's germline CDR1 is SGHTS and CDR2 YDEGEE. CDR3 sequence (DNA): TGTGCCAGCAGCCCCCAGGGGATGTTAGCTTTCTTT. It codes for CASSPQGMLAFF.